This TCR beta chain was sequenced during a study of blood T cell repertoires in COVID-19. This CDR3 has 16 residues. Trimming pared 5 bases from V and 7 bases from J, leaving 24 bases between. CDR1 and CDR2 (germline): PRHDT, FYEKMQ (reference sequence). Authors' processing steps: Using reference gene primer amplification, nucleated cell counts were estimated. Sequencing was performed with immunoSEQ multiplex PCR; in TCRdb, only in-frame clones are kept and a portion is missing. That table furnishes V, J and clone size, whereas the DNA furnished D and trimming. This table has tens of thousands of clones, approximately 90% appearing once.

The chain is built from TRBV13 and TRBJ2-7; possibly TRBD2 for D (5 bases). The sequencing sample was made of peripheral blood. The receptor's source is a human donor in a cohort sampled during active COVID-19. The CDR3 nucleotides read TGTGCCAGCAGCATTCTCTGGACCGGGGTAGTCTCGGAGCAGTACTTC. Translated, it gives CASSILWTGVVSEQYF.